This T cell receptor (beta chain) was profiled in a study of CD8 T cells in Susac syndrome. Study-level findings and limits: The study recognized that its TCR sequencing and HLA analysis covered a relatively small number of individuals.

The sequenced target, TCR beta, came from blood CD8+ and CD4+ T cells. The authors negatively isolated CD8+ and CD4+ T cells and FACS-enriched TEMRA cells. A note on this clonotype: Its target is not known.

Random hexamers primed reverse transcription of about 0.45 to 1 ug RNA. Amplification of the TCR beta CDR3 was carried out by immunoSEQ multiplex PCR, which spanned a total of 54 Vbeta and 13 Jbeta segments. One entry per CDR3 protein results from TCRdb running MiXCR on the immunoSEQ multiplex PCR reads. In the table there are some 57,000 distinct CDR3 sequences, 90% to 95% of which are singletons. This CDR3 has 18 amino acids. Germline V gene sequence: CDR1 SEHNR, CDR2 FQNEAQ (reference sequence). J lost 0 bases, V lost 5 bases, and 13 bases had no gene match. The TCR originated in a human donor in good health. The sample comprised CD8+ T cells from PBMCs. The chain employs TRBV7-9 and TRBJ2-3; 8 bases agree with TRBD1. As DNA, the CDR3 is TGTGCCAGCAGCCGGATGGACAGGGCTCAGTTTAGCACAGATACGCAGTATTTT. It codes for CASSRMDRAQFSTDTQYF.